What follows are 25 T cell receptor beta chains derived from one specimen sequenced in a study of cytomegalovirus exposure and HLA in healthy donors. The primer mix had 60 Vbeta and 13 Jbeta primers. Produced via immunoSEQ multiplex PCR; TCRdb's table is partial and in-frame only. The repertoire includes 150,000 to 200,000 clones, just under 80% of them detected once, and 4.5% to 7.5% sits in the top ten. Material for sequencing was PBMCs. The receptors derive from a young woman in good health and CMV-seropositive.

The CDR3 DNA is TGTGCCAGCAGCTCCGGAGATAGGGGTGAAGCTTTCTTT. Protein product: CASSSGDRGEAFF. The rearrangement links TRBV7-3 to TRBJ1-1, with TRBD1 as a possible D gene (5 bases). Germline loops: CDR1 SGHTA, CDR2 FQGTGA. CDR3 size: 13 residues. Deletions cut 4 bases from V and 7 bases from J, with 13 bases between. Full variable domain (missing parts from reference TRBV7-3 and TRBJ1-1): GAGVSQTPSNKVTEKGKYVELRCDPISGHTALYWYRQSLGQGPEFLIYFQGTGAADDSGLPNDRFFAVRPEGSVSTLKIQRTERGDSAVYLCASSSGDRGEAFFGQGTRLTVV.

The J gene is TRBJ2-1, the V gene TRBV21-1; the table's D call of TRBD2 was not tested on the DNA. TRBV21-1 is assigned pseudogene status. The CDR3 length is 16 residues. The CDR3 protein is CASSKGGAGGLNEQFF. In DNA form, the CDR3 reads TGTGCCAGCAGCAAGGGAGGAGCGGGAGGGCTAAATGAGCAGTTCTTC.

The rearrangement joins TRBV25-1 to TRBJ2-7, with 8 bases matching TRBD2. This CDR3 is 12 amino acids long. With 4 bases clipped from V and 5 bases from J, the junction kept 1 base outside the gene matches. The germline V gene encodes CDR1 MGHDK and CDR2 SYGVNS. The CDR3, as DNA: TGTGCCAGCAGTGTAGCGGGAAACGAGCAGTACTTC. Protein sequence: CASSVAGNEQYF.

The chain couples TRBV5-6 to TRBJ1-2; 7 bases line up with TRBD1. V dropped 4 bases and J dropped 7; count of bases not matched to a gene: 10. The CDR3 has 14 residues. From germline, CDR1 is SGHDT and CDR2 YYEEEE. The CDR3 DNA follows: TGTGCCAGCAGCCGCGGGACAGCGACAGTTGGCTACACCTTC. Protein product: CASSRGTATVGYTF. Looking up the rest from reference TRBV5-6 and TRBJ1-2 gives the full variable domain: DAGVTQSPTHLIKTRGQQVTLRCSPKSGHDTVSWYQQALGQGPQFIFQYYEEEERQRGNFPDRFSGHQFPNYSSELNVNALLLGDSALYLCASSRGTATVGYTFGSGTRLTVV.

V and J are TRBV28 and TRBJ2-3; a possible D gene is TRBD1 (7 bases). This CDR3 is 15 amino acids long. The germline gives CDR1 MDHEN, CDR2 SYDVKM. With 5 bases removed from V and 1 base from J, the gap between germline ends came to 13 bases. This CDR3 is CASSATGEGTDTQYF. DNA of the CDR3: TGTGCCAGCAGTGCAACAGGGGAGGGCACAGATACGCAGTATTTT.

The chain combines TRBV5-4 with TRBJ2-1, with unresolved D. The CDR3 loop spans 12 amino acids. Germline V gene sequence: CDR1 SGHNT, CDR2 YYREEE (reference sequence). The germline V and J ends were trimmed by 1 base and 8 bases, with 7 bases remaining between them. The CDR3 nucleotides read TGTGCCAGCAGCTTGAATTCTCATGAGCAGTTCTTC. Translated, it gives CASSLNSHEQFF.

The gene calls are TRBV5-1 and TRBJ1-2, with no clear D. Per the germline V gene, CDR1 is SGHRS and CDR2 is YFSETQ. This CDR3 region has 13 residues. V lost 2 bases to trimming and J lost 8 bases, with 13 bases between them. CDR3 residues: CASSFRPPGGYTF. CDR3 in DNA: TGCGCCAGCAGCTTTAGGCCGCCCGGGGGCTACACCTTC.

The V and J genes are TRBV19 and TRBJ2-5; TRBD2 might be the D (6 bases). CDR1 and CDR2 (germline): LNHDA, SQIVND (reference sequence). This CDR3 contains 14 residues. V lost 1 base, J lost 5 bases, and 11 bases lay in between. CDR3: CASSIGRDVETQYF. The CDR3 region has the DNA TGTGCCAGTAGTATAGGGAGGGACGTGGAGACCCAGTACTTC. The whole variable domain, remainder taken from reference TRBV19 and TRBJ2-5, is DGGITQSPKYLFRKEGQNVTLSCEQNLNHDAMYWYRQDPGQGLRLIYYSQIVNDFQKGDIAEGYSVSREKKESFPLTVTSAQKNPTAFYLCASSIGRDVETQYFGPGTRLLVL.

This sequence joins TRBV7-9 and TRBJ1-5; D unresolved. Trimming removed 2 bases at V and 7 bases at J, with 15 bases between. Germline lookup yields CDR1 SEHNR and CDR2 FQNEAQ (reference sequence). CDR3 length: 15 residues. The CDR3 sequence: CASSLLLYRGQPQHF. CDR3 in DNA: TGTGCCAGCAGCTTACTTCTCTATCGGGGACAGCCCCAGCATTTT.

This clone was observed a few times. The V gene is TRBV15, the J gene TRBJ1-1, with a possible D match to TRBD1 (6 bases). CDR1 is LNHNV, CDR2 YYDKDF, per germline (reference sequence). The CDR3 has 16 amino acids. The germline V and J ends were trimmed by 8 bases and 0 bases, with 19 bases remaining between them. The CDR3 DNA is TGTGCCACCGGTGACAGGCATATACTAATGAACACTGAAGCTTTCTTT. It is translated as CATGDRHILMNTEAFF.

The CDR3 region has the DNA TGTGCCAGCAGTTCTAACAGGGTCTCTGGAAACACCATATATTTT. Its translation is CASSSNRVSGNTIYF. The V call is TRBV7-9, the J call TRBJ1-3; a possible D gene is TRBD1 (6 bases). CDR1 is SEHNR, CDR2 FQNEAQ, per germline (reference sequence). The CDR3 length is 15 residues. Trimming removed 6 bases at V and 0 bases at J, with 12 bases between.

The J gene is TRBJ2-6, the V gene TRBV19; D gene ambiguous. V was pared by 2 bases and J by 0 bases, with 5 bases between. The CDR3 loop spans 15 amino acids. Germline V CDR1 and CDR2: LNHDA, SQIVND (reference sequence). DNA for the CDR3: TGTGCCAGTAGTATACTCGTCTCTGGGGCCAACGTCCTGACTTTC. It yields the protein CASSILVSGANVLTF.

The V gene is TRBV9, the J gene TRBJ2-1; 8 bases line up with TRBD2. The V gene's germline CDR1 is SGDLS and CDR2 YYNGEE. V was clipped by 3 bases and J by 4 bases; unmatched bases: 12. The CDR3 runs to 17 residues. CDR3 nucleotides: TGTGCCAGCAGCGCCCCCACCGGGGGGGGCGAATACAATGAGCAGTTCTTC. Protein sequence: CASSAPTGGGEYNEQFF. Filled out from reference TRBV9 and TRBJ2-1, the complete variable domain reads DSGVTQTPKHLITATGQRVTLRCSPRSGDLSVYWYQQSLDQGLQFLIQYYNGEERAKGNILERFSAQQFPDLHSELNLSSLELGDSALYFCASSAPTGGGEYNEQFFGPGTRLTVL.

The rearrangement joins TRBV15 to TRBJ2-1, with 12 bases lining up with TRBD2. From germline, CDR1 is LNHNV and CDR2 YYDKDF (reference sequence). Losses at the gene ends were 4 bases for V and 7 bases for J; bases not matched to a gene: 5. The CDR3 sequence is 15 residues long. The CDR3: CATSKRTSGINEQFF. The CDR3 DNA reads TGTGCCACCAGCAAGAGGACTAGCGGGATAAATGAGCAGTTCTTC.

The sample holds a few counts of this clone. Here the CDR3 DNA reads TGTGCCAGCAGCTTAGCGGGCCATCAGGTCTCCTACGAGCAGTACTTC. Encoded protein: CASSLAGHQVSYEQYF. The rearrangement joins TRBV7-2 to TRBJ2-7; D is unresolved. The CDR3 covers 16 residues. Germline V CDR1 and CDR2: SGHTA, FQGNSA. V lost 0 bases, J lost 0 bases, and 12 bases lay in between.

The chain is built from TRBV7-2 and TRBJ1-2; a weak D match, TRBD1 (5 bases). Deletions cut 3 bases from V and 6 bases from J, with 17 bases between. In germline, CDR1 is SGHTA, CDR2 FQGNSA. The CDR3 is 15 residues long. The CDR3 here is CASSLPREGRHGYTF. The CDR3, as DNA: TGTGCCAGCAGCTTGCCCAGGGAAGGAAGACATGGCTACACCTTC.

This rearrangement joins TRBV5-1 to TRBJ1-4; no firm D call. The V end lost 5 bases, the J end lost 4 bases, and 15 bases lay between the germline ends. The CDR3 contains 15 residues. Per germline, CDR1 SGHRS and CDR2 YFSETQ. This chain's CDR3 is CASSLSGDLNEKLFF. The CDR3 DNA reads as TGCGCCAGCAGTTTATCCGGGGATCTTAATGAAAAACTGTTTTTT.

This clone was picked up a small number of times. The CDR3 region has the DNA TGTGCCAGCAGCCCAGGGGACACTGAAGCTTTCTTT. It codes for CASSPGDTEAFF. This chain connects TRBV5-4 to TRBJ1-1; weak D call: TRBD1 (6 bases). V was shortened by 4 bases and J by 3 bases, with 7 bases between the two germline ends. CDR3 length: 12 residues. Germline loops: CDR1 SGHNT, CDR2 YYREEE (reference sequence).

In its sample, this clone was seen once. The chain joins TRBV6-1 to TRBJ1-3; D ambiguous. V was pared by 3 bases and J by 0 bases, with 6 bases between. Germline CDR1 reads MNHNS; CDR2 reads SASEGT. This CDR3 region has 14 residues. CDR3 residues: CASSDWHSGNTIYF. The CDR3 DNA reads TGTGCCAGCAGTGATTGGCACTCTGGAAACACCATATATTTT.

The V gene is TRBV28, the J gene TRBJ2-6; 9 bases are a match to TRBD1. The V gene's germline CDR1 is MDHEN and CDR2 SYDVKM. J gave up 0 bases and V 5 bases, and 8 bases lay outside the gene matches. The CDR3 contains 18 residues. The CDR3 coding sequence is TGTGCCAGCAGTGCCCCTACAGGGGGCCCCTCTGGGGCCAACGTCCTGACTTTC. It encodes CASSAPTGGPSGANVLTF.

This clone was seen a single time. This sequence joins TRBV5-6 and TRBJ1-2; D not certain. The CDR3 contains 15 residues. Germline V CDR1 and CDR2: SGHDT, YYEEEE. V was shortened by 5 bases and J by 6 bases, with 20 bases between the two germline ends. The CDR3 protein is CASRPIASGTDGYTF. In nucleotides, the CDR3 is TGTGCCAGCAGGCCCATTGCGTCGGGAACGGATGGCTACACCTTC.

This clone was seen more than once but under ten times. This chain connects TRBV4-2 to TRBJ1-1; 10 bases line up with TRBD1. V shed 3 bases, J shed 10 bases, and the junction held 11 bases outside the gene matches. The CDR3 extends over 15 amino acids. Germline V gene sequence: CDR1 LGHNA, CDR2 YNFKEQ. This chain's CDR3 is CASSHDRGRVRTAFF. CDR3 in DNA: TGTGCCAGCAGCCATGACAGGGGGCGCGTCCGTACAGCTTTCTTT.

This clone was observed a single time. This chain connects TRBV28 to TRBJ1-4, with TRBD1 matching 8 bases. This CDR3 is 19 amino acids long. The germline CDR1 and CDR2 sequences are MDHEN and SYDVKM. Trimming at V came to 3 bases and at J to 0 bases, leaving 12 bases not matched to a gene. The CDR3 DNA is TGTGCCAGCAGTTTTAGGGGACAGGCCCCCCTTGCAACTAATGAAAAACTGTTTTTT. It specifies CASSFRGQAPLATNEKLFF.

CDR3 nucleotide sequence: TGTGCCAGCAGCTTTGCGGGACGCACAGATACGCAGTATTTT. This gives the protein CASSFAGRTDTQYF. This chain links TRBV7-9 with TRBJ2-3; maybe TRBD2 (6 bases). Germline CDR1 reads SEHNR; CDR2 reads FQNEAQ (reference sequence). The CDR3 has 14 amino acids. The V end was cut by 3 bases, the J end by 1 base, with 8 bases between.

V and J are TRBV21-1 and TRBJ2-7; the D segment call TRBD2 is taken from the table without a DNA check. TRBV21-1 is listed as a pseudogene. The CDR3 sequence is 17 residues long. The CDR3 nucleotides are TGTGCCAGCAGCAAAGACGGGGGGATATTTATCGGGTACGAGCAGTACTTC. Translated, it gives CASSKDGGIFIGYEQYF.